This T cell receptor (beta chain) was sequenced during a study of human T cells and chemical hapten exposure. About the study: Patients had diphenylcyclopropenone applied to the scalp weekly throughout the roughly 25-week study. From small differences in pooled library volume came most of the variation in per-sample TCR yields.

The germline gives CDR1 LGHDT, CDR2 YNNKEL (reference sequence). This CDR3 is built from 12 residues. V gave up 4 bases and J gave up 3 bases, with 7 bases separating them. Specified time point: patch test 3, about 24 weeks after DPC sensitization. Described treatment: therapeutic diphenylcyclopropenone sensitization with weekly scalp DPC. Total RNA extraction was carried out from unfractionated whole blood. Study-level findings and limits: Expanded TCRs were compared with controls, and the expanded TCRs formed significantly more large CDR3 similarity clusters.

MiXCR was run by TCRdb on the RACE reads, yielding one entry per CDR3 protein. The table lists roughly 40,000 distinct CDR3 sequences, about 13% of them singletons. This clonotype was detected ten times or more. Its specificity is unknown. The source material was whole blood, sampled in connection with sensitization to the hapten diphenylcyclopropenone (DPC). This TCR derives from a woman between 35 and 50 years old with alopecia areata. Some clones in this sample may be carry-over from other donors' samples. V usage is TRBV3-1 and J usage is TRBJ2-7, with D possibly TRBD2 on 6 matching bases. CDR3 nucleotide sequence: TGTGCCAGCAGCCGCGGGAACTACGAGCAGTACTTC. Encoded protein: CASSRGNYEQYF.